This T cell receptor (beta chain) was identified in a study of glioma-infiltrating T cells. Study-level background: Sequencing aimed for roughly 4.5- to 11-fold coverage of about a million peripheral T cells.

Findings and caveats of the study: Patients with low tissue-blood divergence carried a signature set of shared blood CDR3 motifs. Above-expected tissue-blood divergence occurred in all gliomas, most in low-grade ones.

In germline, CDR1 is DFQATT, CDR2 SNEGSKA (reference sequence). The CDR3 extends over 13 amino acids. Trimming cost V 3 bases and J 9 bases, with 18 bases left between them. Using RNA template, CDR3s of TCR alpha and beta were amplified with iRepertoire arm-PCR. For one-step reverse transcription and amplification, roughly 95-450 ng of tissue mRNA or PBMC total RNA was used. From the multiplex PCR reads, TCRdb called clonotypes with MiXCR, one entry per CDR3 protein. The repertoire consists of roughly 350,000 distinct CDR3 sequences, with 35% to 45% occurring once and the leading ten covering approximately 12%. Concerning this clonotype itself: The target antigen is unknown. With a much larger clone just one base away, this may be a read error.

The chain recombines TRBV20-1 with TRBJ2-7; D call uncertain. The TCR originated in a human donor with low-grade glioma or glioblastoma, undergoing nonglioma brain surgery, or in good health (not recorded which). Source material: glioma tissue, nonneoplastic brain tissue, or PBMCs (not recorded which). CDR3 amino acids: CSARDLLVSGQYF. The CDR3 DNA reads TGCAGTGCTAGGGATCTTCTCGTTTCGGGGCAGTACTTC.